This T cell receptor beta chain was sequenced for a study of blood T cell repertoires in COVID-19. TCRdb's copy holds only in-frame clones and misses some; the assay was immunoSEQ multiplex PCR. The sample shows 98,000 or so clones, about 91% of them seen only once. The CDR3 is made up of 14 amino acids. CDR1 is MNHEY, CDR2 SMNVEV, per germline (reference sequence). J gave up 1 base and V 5 bases, and 4 bases lay outside the gene matches. The receptor's source is a human donor in a cohort sampled during active COVID-19. Material: peripheral blood. J is TRBJ2-7 and V is TRBV27; TRBD2 matches at 8 bases. The CDR3 here is CASSRSGESYEQYF. The DNA for the CDR3 is TGTGCCAGCAGTCGTAGCGGGGAGTCCTACGAGCAGTACTTC.